This TCR beta chain was sequenced for a study of OX40 agonist ivuxolimab in advanced cancers. General notes on the study: Ivuxolimab was a fully human IgG2 agonistic monoclonal antibody targeting the costimulatory receptor OX40 (CD134). Intravenous ivuxolimab was administered to patients every 2 weeks at six dose levels: 0.01, 0.1, 0.3, 1.5, 3 and 10 mg/kg. Peripheral TCRbeta sequencing was intended to test whether TCR sequence diversity was altered and clonal T-cell expansion was caused by ivuxolimab. The monotherapy dose-escalation portion (N ≈ 50 patients) of the phase I ivuxolimab trial is reported in the paper. Partial responses occurred in three dose-escalation patients: two with cutaneous melanoma and one with hepatocellular carcinoma. In the dose-escalation cohort, 75% to 85% of patients were male, and the mean age was approximately 60 years with a range of roughly 23 to 90. Patients were allowed to have had prior anti-PD-1, anti-PD-L1 or anti-CTLA-4 therapy, and approximately 40% of the dose-escalation patients had previously received checkpoint inhibitors. Among the 50 to 55 dose-escalation patients, approximately 20 had hepatocellular carcinoma, 15 or so melanoma, 9 renal cell carcinoma and 9 head and neck cancer.

The germline V gene specifies MNHEY as CDR1 and SVGAGI as CDR2. V is clipped by 7 bases and J by 3 bases, and the sequence between their germline boundaries is 15 bases long. Inclusive of the bounding cysteine and phenylalanine, the CDR3 is 14 residues long. Kept here is only the CDR3 DNA, which spans 42 bases and is read in frame from base 1. Overall study results and their limits: In the 0.1-3.0 mg/kg groups, partial responders had among the lowest normalized peripheral clonal expansion, particularly in CD8+ T cells. The antigen specificity of the clonally expanded peripheral T cells was not determined. Clonal expansion of both CD4+ and CD8+ blood T cells was observed from baseline to week 6 at doses 0.1 to 3.0 mg/kg. Low levels of normalized T-cell clonal expansion were also seen in some patients who did not respond. After ivuxolimab, more expanded clones were found on average in CD8+ T cells than in CD4+ T cells.

This clone came up a few times. No antigen is known for it. Base qualities are missing; no much larger clone stands one base away. Genomic DNA was extracted from sorted cells for sequencing of the TCRbeta CDR3 region. The immunoSEQ Assay was used to sequence the TCRbeta CDR3 regions. TCRdb mirrors the immuneACCESS table, restricted to in-frame sequences. Some clones are absent from its copies; in checked studies, under half trace to an unresolved V gene, and the reason for the others is unknown. The sample contains 82,000 or so clones, roughly 85% of them found a single time. The ten top clones hold 2% to 3% of the sample. The trial excluded patients who had a history of autoimmune disease or who were on systemic immunosuppression. Peripheral blood for TCR sequencing was drawn from every dose cohort at baseline, at cycle 4 day 1 and at cycle 7 day 1. Samples were obtained from an open-label, multicenter, first-in-human phase I dose-escalation trial of ivuxolimab. The trial enrolled adults with locally advanced or metastatic head and neck squamous cell, hepatocellular, melanoma or renal cell carcinoma. Before TCR sequencing, CD4+ T cells and CD8+ T cells from peripheral blood were sorted into separate populations.

The receptor was derived from an adult with an advanced solid tumor such as melanoma, head and neck, liver or kidney cancer. The material sequenced was CD4+ or CD8+ T cells sorted from blood, taken in a trial of the OX40 agonist ivuxolimab. The chain was built from TRBV6-5 and TRBJ2-5; the D region is possibly TRBD1 or TRBD2, each matching across 6 bases. The sequence in DNA is TGTGCCAGCACCCCAAGGGGGGAAAAAGAGACCCAGTACTTC. This gives the protein CASTPRGEKETQYF.